The 17 T cell receptor beta chains below all came from one sample that was sequenced in a study of cytotoxic CD8 clonotypes in ibrutinib-treated CLL. The repertoire was sequenced with immunoSEQ multiplex PCR; TCRdb's copy has only in-frame clones and lacks some. Of some 28,000 clones listed, approximately 57% are singletons. The source material was PBMCs, sampled before ibrutinib treatment. The receptors shown here come from a human donor with chronic lymphocytic leukemia.

The rearrangement uses TRBV2 and TRBJ2-1, with D perhaps matching TRBD1 (5 bases). CDR1 is SNHLY, CDR2 FYNNEI, per germline. The germline V and J ends were trimmed by 4 bases and 5 bases, with 15 bases remaining between them. The CDR3 length is 15 residues. The CDR3 DNA follows: TGTGCCAGCAGTGTATGGGCCGAAGGGGACAATGAGCAGTTCTTC. This translates into CASSVWAEGDNEQFF.

This clone was seen a handful of times. The chain carries TRBV28 and TRBJ2-6; D gene unclear. The CDR3 runs 16 residues. CDR1 is MDHEN and CDR2 is SYDVKM in the germline V gene. V was clipped by 4 bases and J by 0 bases, with 10 bases between them. The CDR3, as DNA: TGTGCCAGCAGTTCCCACGGAGTCTCTGGGGCCAACGTCCTGACTTTC. Encoded protein: CASSSHGVSGANVLTF.

This clone was seen a single time. The chain couples TRBV6-5 to TRBJ2-3, with 15 bases aligning to TRBD2. This CDR3 is 15 amino acids long. J was trimmed by 8 bases and V by 2 bases; bases with no gene match: 2. CDR1 and CDR2 from the germline V gene are MNHEY and SVGAGI. This chain's CDR3 is CASSYGTSGRITQYF. The DNA of the CDR3 is TGTGCCAGCAGTTACGGGACTAGCGGGAGGATTACGCAGTATTTT.

The chain couples TRBV6-5 to TRBJ2-3; 8 nucleotides match TRBD2. The CDR3 has 15 residues. Germline assignment: CDR1 MNHEY and CDR2 SVGAGI. V gave up 2 bases and J gave up 9 bases; unmatched junction bases: 10. CDR3 in amino acids: CASSYQTLAGRTQYF. The CDR3 nucleotides read TGTGCCAGCAGTTACCAGACCCTAGCGGGTCGCACGCAGTATTTT.

V is TRBV29-1 and J is TRBJ1-2, with no clear D. The CDR3 consists of 14 residues. V was cut by 8 bases and J by 5 bases, with 21 bases left in between. Germline CDR1 is SQVTM and CDR2 is ANQGSEA. The DNA for the CDR3 is TGCAGCTCCAGAACATCAAAAGGGTTATATGGCTACACCTTC. It specifies CSSRTSKGLYGYTF.

V and J are TRBV5-1 and TRBJ2-3, with D perhaps TRBD2 (6 bases). In germline, CDR1 is SGHRS, CDR2 YFSETQ. Trimming pared 2 bases from V and 1 base from J, leaving 11 bases between. CDR3 length: 15 amino acids. CDR3 sequence reads: CASSLIGGGTDTQYF. CDR3 nucleotide sequence: TGCGCCAGCAGCTTAATAGGAGGGGGCACAGATACGCAGTATTTT.

The chain combines TRBV9 with TRBJ2-2; a weak D match, TRBD1 (5 bases). V lost 3 bases to trimming and J lost 5 bases, with 8 bases between them. There are 13 residues in the CDR3. Germline CDR1 reads SGDLS; CDR2 reads YYNGEE. The CDR3 bases are TGTGCCAGCAGCGCCACAGGTACCGGGGAGCTGTTTTTT. Translation: CASSATGTGELFF.

The V call is TRBV5-1, the J call TRBJ2-7, with D tentatively TRBD2 (5 bases). Germline assignment: CDR1 SGHRS and CDR2 YFSETQ. The CDR3 consists of 13 residues. V lost 4 bases and J 4 bases, leaving 12 bases between the germline ends. The DNA of the CDR3 is TGCGCCAGCAGCCCCGGGCGAGGGTACGAGCAGTACTTC. This gives the protein CASSPGRGYEQYF.

CDR3 nucleotides: TGCGCCAGCAGCAAAACTAGCGGGGGAAACACAGATACGCAGTATTTT. This encodes CASSKTSGGNTDTQYF. V and J are TRBV5-1 and TRBJ2-3; the match to TRBD2 covers 11 bases. The CDR3 is 16 amino acids. Per germline, CDR1 SGHRS and CDR2 YFSETQ. The trim removed 4 bases at V and 2 bases at J, leaving 6 bases unmatched. Full variable domain (rest looked up from reference TRBV5-1 and TRBJ2-3): KAGVTQTPRYLIKTRGQQVTLSCSPISGHRSVSWYQQTPGQGLQFLFEYFSETQRNKGNFPGRFSGRQFSNSRSEMNVSTLELGDSALYLCASSKTSGGNTDTQYFGPGTRLTVL.

In this sample, this clone is medium-sized. The chain joins TRBV27 to TRBJ2-7; D is ambiguous. The CDR3 length is 12 residues. Trimming cost V 4 bases and J 2 bases, with 6 bases left between them. Per germline, CDR1 MNHEY and CDR2 SMNVEV (reference sequence). CDR3 residues: CASSSSPYEQYF. The CDR3 DNA is TGTGCCAGCAGTTCCTCCCCCTACGAGCAGTACTTC.

This chain joins TRBV9 and TRBJ2-3; 7 bases match TRBD1. Looked up from germline, CDR1 is SGDLS and CDR2 is YYNGEE. The CDR3 is 16 residues long. J was trimmed by 5 bases and V by 2 bases; bases with no gene match: 11. The CDR3 region is CASSVWLGGSGDTQYF. The CDR3 bases are TGTGCCAGCAGCGTCTGGTTAGGGGGCAGCGGAGATACGCAGTATTTT.

The chain recombines TRBV5-1 with TRBJ1-6; no reliable D call. Per germline, CDR1 SGHRS and CDR2 YFSETQ. The V gene lost 1 base and the J gene lost 10 bases, with 18 bases spanning the gap. The CDR3 length is 16 residues. The CDR3 sequence is CASSLIGNPAGSPLHF. The CDR3 region has the DNA TGCGCCAGCAGCTTGATAGGGAACCCGGCAGGCTCACCCCTCCACTTT.

The V and J genes are TRBV7-8 and TRBJ2-7, with TRBD1 matching 7 bases. CDR1 and CDR2 (germline): SGHVS, FQNEAQ. V trimming: 5 bases; J trimming: 2 bases; junction bases outside the gene matches: 6. This CDR3 spans 14 amino acids. CDR3 sequence reads: CASSGDSSTYEQYF. CDR3 DNA: TGTGCCAGCAGCGGGGACAGCTCAACCTACGAGCAGTACTTC.

Only one count was recorded for this clone. V gene TRBV7-8 combines with J gene TRBJ2-3; 9 positions agree with TRBD2. With V trimmed by 2 bases and J by 1 base, 1 base remained unmatched. CDR3 size: 15 residues. The germline gives CDR1 SGHVS, CDR2 FQNEAQ. CDR3 amino acids: CASSLTSGRTDTQYF. In DNA, the CDR3 is TGTGCCAGCAGCTTAACTAGCGGGCGCACAGATACGCAGTATTTT.

The CDR3 loop reads CASSMGRLAGYNEQFF. The CDR3 DNA follows: TGTGCCAGTAGTATGGGTCGACTAGCGGGGTATAATGAGCAGTTCTTC. The chain couples TRBV19 to TRBJ2-1, with TRBD2 identical over 11 bases. V lost 3 bases and J lost 7; bases outside the gene matches: 8. CDR3 length equals 16 residues. Germline V gene sequence: CDR1 LNHDA, CDR2 SQIVND (reference sequence).

The rearrangement links TRBV7-9 to TRBJ2-7, with D possibly called TRBD1 or TRBD2 (5 bases each). CDR3 size: 14 residues. CDR1 and CDR2 from the germline V gene are SEHNR and FQNEAQ (reference sequence). V shed 8 bases and J shed 1 base, with 15 bases lying between them. The CDR3 loop reads CASALYGASYEQYF. The CDR3, as DNA: TGTGCCAGCGCATTATACGGGGCATCCTACGAGCAGTACTTC.

The V gene is TRBV6-1, the J gene TRBJ1-5; a weak D match, TRBD1 (6 bases). The CDR3 is 18 residues long. Per germline, CDR1 MNHNS and CDR2 SASEGT. Between the trimmed V and J ends, which lost 0 bases and 0 bases, there was a span of 15 bases. The CDR3 DNA is TGTGCCAGCAGTGAAGCCAGGACAGCGACCTATAGCAATCAGCCCCAGCATTTT. This translates into CASSEARTATYSNQPQHF.